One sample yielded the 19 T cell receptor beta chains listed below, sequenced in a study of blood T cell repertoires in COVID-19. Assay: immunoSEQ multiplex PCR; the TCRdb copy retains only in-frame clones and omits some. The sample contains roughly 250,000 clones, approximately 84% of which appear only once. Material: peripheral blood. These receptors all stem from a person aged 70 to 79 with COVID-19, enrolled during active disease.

The CDR3 region is CASSSSGTTDSYNEQFF. CDR3 nucleotide sequence: TGTGCCAGCAGCTCGTCCGGGACTACTGACTCCTACAATGAGCAGTTCTTC. The chain employs TRBV7-6 and TRBJ2-1, with 7 bases aligning to TRBD2. This CDR3 is built from 17 residues. Germline V lookup: CDR1 SGHVS, CDR2 FNYEAQ. V gave up 4 bases and J gave up 0 bases; unmatched junction bases: 9.

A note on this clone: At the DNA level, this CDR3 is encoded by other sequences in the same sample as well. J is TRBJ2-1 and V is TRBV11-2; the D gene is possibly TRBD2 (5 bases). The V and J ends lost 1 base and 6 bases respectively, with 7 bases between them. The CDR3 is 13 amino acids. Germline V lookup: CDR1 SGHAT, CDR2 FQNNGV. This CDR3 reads CASSLGRGNEQFF. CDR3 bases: TGTGCCAGCAGCTTAGGACGGGGCAATGAGCAGTTCTTC.

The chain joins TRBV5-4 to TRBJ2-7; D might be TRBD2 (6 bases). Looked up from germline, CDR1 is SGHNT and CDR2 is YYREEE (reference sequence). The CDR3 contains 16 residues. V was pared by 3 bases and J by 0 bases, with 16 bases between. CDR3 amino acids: CASSWGEAAYSYEQYF. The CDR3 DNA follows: TGTGCCAGCAGCTGGGGGGAGGCAGCCTACTCCTACGAGCAGTACTTC.

The CDR3 DNA reads as TGTGCCAGCAGTTACTCGATCAGGGCTCGCACTGAAGCTTTCTTT. Amino acid sequence: CASSYSIRARTEAFF. This chain joins TRBV6-2 or TRBV6-3 and TRBJ1-1, with TRBD1 as a possible D gene (5 bases). CDR3 length: 15 amino acids. The V end was cut by 0 bases, the J end by 4 bases, with 12 bases between. CDR1 MNHEY and CDR2 SVGEGT come from the germline V gene.

CDR3 residues: CSVSQDETGANVLTF. The CDR3 DNA sequence: TGCAGCGTTTCCCAAGATGAGACAGGGGCCAACGTCCTGACTTTC. This sequence joins TRBV29-1 and TRBJ2-6; D is unclear. CDR1 and CDR2 from the germline V gene are SQVTM and ANQGSEA. The germline V and J ends were trimmed by 5 bases and 4 bases, with 15 bases remaining between them. The CDR3 sequence is 15 residues long.

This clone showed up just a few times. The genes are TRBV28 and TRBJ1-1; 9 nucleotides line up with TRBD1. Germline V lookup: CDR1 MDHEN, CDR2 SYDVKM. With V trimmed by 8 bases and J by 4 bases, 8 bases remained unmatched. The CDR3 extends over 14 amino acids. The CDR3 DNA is TGTGCCAGCCGATACAGGGGGCGCGTCACTGAAGCTTTCTTT. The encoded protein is CASRYRGRVTEAFF.

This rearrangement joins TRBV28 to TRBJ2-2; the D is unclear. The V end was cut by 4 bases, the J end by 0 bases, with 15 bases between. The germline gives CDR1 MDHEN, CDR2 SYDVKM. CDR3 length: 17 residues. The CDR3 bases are TGTGCCAGCAGTTCGTTAAAATCGGCGGCGAACACCGGGGAGCTGTTTTTT. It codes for CASSSLKSAANTGELFF.

CDR3 in amino acids: CASSLDQGGNNEQFF. Written as DNA, the CDR3 is TGTGCCAGCAGTTTGGATCAGGGGGGAAACAATGAGCAGTTCTTC. V gene TRBV28 combines with J gene TRBJ2-1; D perhaps matches TRBD1 (7 bases). The CDR3 runs to 15 residues. Germline assignment: CDR1 MDHEN and CDR2 SYDVKM. Trimming pared 3 bases from V and 5 bases from J, leaving 14 bases between.

CDR3 in DNA: TGTGCCAGCAGTGAACCCCAGGGGGTAAACACCGGGGAGCTGTTTTTT. Translation gives CASSEPQGVNTGELFF. This chain uses TRBV2 with TRBJ2-2; 7 bases line up with TRBD1. Per the germline V gene, CDR1 is SNHLY and CDR2 is FYNNEI. J gave up 2 bases and V 2 bases, and 5 bases lay outside the gene matches. CDR3 size: 16 residues. Full variable domain (missing parts from reference TRBV2 and TRBJ2-2): EPEVTQTPSHQVTQMGQEVILRCVPISNHLYFYWYRQILGQKVEFLVSFYNNEISEKSEIFDDQFSVERPDGSNFTLKIRSTKLEDSAMYFCASSEPQGVNTGELFFGEGSRLTVL.

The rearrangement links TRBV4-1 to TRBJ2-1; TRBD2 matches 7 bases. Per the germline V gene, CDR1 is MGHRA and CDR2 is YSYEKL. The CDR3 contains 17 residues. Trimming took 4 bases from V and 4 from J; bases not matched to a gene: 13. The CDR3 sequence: CASSPLATSVRYNEQFF. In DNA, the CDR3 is TGCGCCAGCAGCCCGCTAGCCACTAGCGTTCGGTACAATGAGCAGTTCTTC.

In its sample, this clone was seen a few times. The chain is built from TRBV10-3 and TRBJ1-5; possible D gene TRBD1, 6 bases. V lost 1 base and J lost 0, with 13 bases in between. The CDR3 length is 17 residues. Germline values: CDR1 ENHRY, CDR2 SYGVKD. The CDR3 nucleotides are TGTGCCATCAGTGAGTTCGGAGGGGGGGTTAGCAATCAGCCCCAGCATTTT. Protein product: CAISEFGGGVSNQPQHF.

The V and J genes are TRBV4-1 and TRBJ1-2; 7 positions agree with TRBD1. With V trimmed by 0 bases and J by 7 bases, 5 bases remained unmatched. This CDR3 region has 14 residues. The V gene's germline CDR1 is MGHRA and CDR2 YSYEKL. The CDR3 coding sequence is TGCGCCAGCAGCCAAGACAGGGGGATCCGTGGCTACACCTTC. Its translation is CASSQDRGIRGYTF.

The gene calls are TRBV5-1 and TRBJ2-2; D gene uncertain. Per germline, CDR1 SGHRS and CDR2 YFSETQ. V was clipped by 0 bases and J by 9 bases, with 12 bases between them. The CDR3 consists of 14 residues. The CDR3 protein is CASSLGLIAWELFF. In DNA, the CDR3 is TGCGCCAGCAGCTTGGGACTTATAGCTTGGGAGCTGTTTTTT.

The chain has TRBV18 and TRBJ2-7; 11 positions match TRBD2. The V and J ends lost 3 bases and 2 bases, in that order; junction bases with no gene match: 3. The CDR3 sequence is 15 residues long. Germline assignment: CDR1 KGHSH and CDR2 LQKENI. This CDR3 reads CASSPRLAGTYEQYF. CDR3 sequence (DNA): TGTGCCAGCTCACCCCGACTAGCGGGGACCTACGAGCAGTACTTC.

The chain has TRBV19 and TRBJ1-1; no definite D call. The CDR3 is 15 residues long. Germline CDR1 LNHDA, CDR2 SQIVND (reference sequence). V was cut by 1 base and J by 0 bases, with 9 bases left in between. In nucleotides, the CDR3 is TGTGCCAGTAGTATAGGGAGGGTCATGAACACTGAAGCTTTCTTT. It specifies CASSIGRVMNTEAFF.

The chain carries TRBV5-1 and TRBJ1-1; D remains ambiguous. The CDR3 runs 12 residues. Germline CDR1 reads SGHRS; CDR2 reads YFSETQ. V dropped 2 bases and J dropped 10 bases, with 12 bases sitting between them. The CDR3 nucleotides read TGCGCCAGCAGCTTTGAGAACGGCGGAGCTTTCTTT. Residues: CASSFENGGAFF.

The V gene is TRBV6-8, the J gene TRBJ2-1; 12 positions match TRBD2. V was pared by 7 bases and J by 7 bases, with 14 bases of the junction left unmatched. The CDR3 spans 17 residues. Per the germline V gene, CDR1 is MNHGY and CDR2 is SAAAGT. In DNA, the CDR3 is TGTGCCAGCATTGAGACCGGGACTAGCGGGCTCGATAATGAGCAGTTCTTC. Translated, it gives CASIETGTSGLDNEQFF.

The CDR3 region has the DNA TGTGCCAGCAGCCCGGGGGGGGAAAGGGAGACCCAGTACTTC. Protein product: CASSPGGERETQYF. V gene TRBV7-2 combines with J gene TRBJ2-5; 8 bases are shared with TRBD2. The germline gives CDR1 SGHTA, CDR2 FQGNSA. The length of the CDR3 is 14 residues. J lost 5 bases, V lost 5 bases, and 7 bases had no gene match.

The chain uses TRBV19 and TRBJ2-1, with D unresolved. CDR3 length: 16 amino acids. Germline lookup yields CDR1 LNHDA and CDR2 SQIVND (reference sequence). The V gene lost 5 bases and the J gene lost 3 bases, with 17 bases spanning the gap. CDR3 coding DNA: TGTGCCAGTAGTGAGAGGCCCTCATTGATCTACAATGAGCAGTTCTTC. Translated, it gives CASSERPSLIYNEQFF.